The T cell receptor beta chain under discussion was sequenced for a study of response to subunit inactivated influenza vaccine. Whole-study results and caveats: The authors proposed limited new T cell recruitment per seasonal influenza vaccination.

Germline V gene data show CDR1 as MNHNS and CDR2 as SASEGT. Trimming cost V 6 bases and J 4 bases; bases outside gene matches: 3. This CDR3 comprises 14 residues. Remarks on this clonotype: What it binds is unknown.

TCRdb re-called the RT-PCR reads through MiXCR, storing one row per CDR3 protein. The table records some 500,000 distinct CDR3 sequences, 16% of them present only once. The sequence came from a man aged 45-69 years who received an inactivated influenza vaccine. This chain joins TRBV6-1 and TRBJ2-5; TRBD1 matches 12 bases. The specimen was CD4+ T cells sorted from PBMCs, collected about 24 months after vaccination. CDR3: CASRRDRGRETQYF. The DNA of the CDR3 is TGTGCCAGCAGAAGGGACAGGGGGCGAGAGACCCAGTACTTC.